This TCR beta chain was obtained from a study of blood T cells in healthy people across ages. A J-beta primer mix and a sample-barcoded 5' primer were used in a second PCR of about 6 to 12 cycles. TCRdb passed the 5' RACE reads through MiXCR, listing each CDR3 protein once. The sample includes around 2 million distinct CDR3 sequences, approximately 39% seen only once; the top ten take roughly 23%. J gave up 4 bases and V 1 base, and 9 bases lay outside the gene matches. Germline V lookup: CDR1 SGHRS, CDR2 YFSETQ. The CDR3 runs to 16 residues. This chain uses TRBV5-1 with TRBJ2-5; 8 bases line up with TRBD1. The source material was blood. The sequence was obtained from a human donor in good health. This chain's CDR3 is CASSLYADREGETQYF. CDR3 bases: TGCGCCAGCAGCTTGTATGCGGACAGGGAAGGAGAGACCCAGTACTTC.